One sample yielded the 15 T cell receptor beta chains listed below, sequenced in a study of blood T cells in healthy people across ages. A second about 7 to 11 cycle PCR used barcoded and J-beta primers. TCRdb analysed the 5' RACE reads with MiXCR anew, one entry per CDR3 protein. The repertoire has about 1.1 million distinct CDR3 sequences, 35% to 45% of them found once; the top ten carry less than 15%. Sequenced sample: blood. These receptors were collected from a young man in good health.

The V and J genes are TRBV7-8 and TRBJ1-2; TRBD1 aligns across 7 bases. Unmatched junction bases numbered 7, after V lost 0 bases and J lost 6 bases. The CDR3 totals 15 residues. The germline V gene has CDR1 SGHVS and CDR2 FQNEAQ. CDR3 bases: TGTGCCAGCAGCTTAGCAGGTTTAGGGGGCGATGGCTACACCTTC. Translation: CASSLAGLGGDGYTF.

J is TRBJ1-3 and V is TRBV12-3 or TRBV12-4; TRBD1 might be the D (5 bases). This CDR3 comprises 13 residues. V was shortened by 6 bases and J by 4 bases, with 10 bases between the two germline ends. This chain's CDR3 is CASSPRVGNTIYF. CDR3 nucleotide sequence: TGTGCCAGCAGCCCCAGGGTAGGAAACACCATATATTTT.

The genes are TRBV4-3 and TRBJ1-6, with a tentative D call TRBD1 (5 bases). The germline V gene has CDR1 LGHNA and CDR2 YSLEER. The CDR3 sequence is 13 residues long. V lost 4 bases and J lost 9, with 10 bases in between. The CDR3 DNA reads as TGCGCCAGCAGCCCAAAGGGGCGTTCACCCCTCCACTTT. Translation gives CASSPKGRSPLHF.

This chain connects TRBV15 to TRBJ1-4, with D maybe TRBD1 (5 bases). The CDR3 is 15 amino acids. V was cut by 4 bases and J by 4 bases, with 13 bases left in between. Germline assignment: CDR1 LNHNV and CDR2 YYDKDF (reference sequence). This CDR3 reads CATSTPGRNNEKLFF. CDR3 DNA sequence: TGTGCCACCAGCACACCGGGACGGAATAATGAAAAACTGTTTTTT.

This chain links TRBV4-1 with TRBJ1-2; D is perhaps TRBD1 (5 bases). CDR1 and CDR2 (germline): MGHRA, YSYEKL. The CDR3 sequence is 15 residues long. Trimming left V 0 bases short and J 3 bases short, with 11 bases between. In nucleotides, the CDR3 is TGCGCCAGCAGCCAAGAATGGGGACCTGACTATGGCTACACCTTC. This encodes CASSQEWGPDYGYTF.

This chain connects TRBV20-1 to TRBJ2-1, with D possibly being TRBD2 (6 bases). In germline, CDR1 is DFQATT, CDR2 SNEGSKA (reference sequence). The CDR3 is 13 amino acids. V lost 1 base to trimming and J lost 5 bases, with 9 bases between them. The CDR3 DNA reads as TGCAGTGCTAGAGGGACTATCAACAATGAGCAGTTCTTC. Amino acids: CSARGTINNEQFF.

The genes are TRBV5-4 and TRBJ2-3, with unresolved D. There are 15 residues in the CDR3. CDR1 is SGHNT and CDR2 is YYREEE in the germline V gene (reference sequence). V shed 4 bases and J shed 5 bases, with 17 bases lying between them. CDR3 loop: CASSATGRQVDTQYF. The CDR3 DNA sequence: TGTGCCAGCAGCGCCACCGGTAGGCAAGTAGATACGCAGTATTTT.

In regard to this clonotype: A much larger clonotype is one base distant, so this may be a read error. V usage is TRBV6-5 and J usage is TRBJ2-1; tentatively, D is TRBD1 (6 bases). Per the germline V gene, CDR1 is MNHEY and CDR2 is SVGAGI. The CDR3 has 17 residues. The CDR3 region has the DNA TGTGCCAGCAGTTACCCGGAGGACCAGGGGCAGTACAAGGAGCAGTTCTTC. Its protein is CASSYPEDQGQYKEQFF.

This clonotype turned up a few times. The chain employs TRBV27 and TRBJ2-1; 8 bases are a match to TRBD2. CDR3 length: 17 residues. Per germline, CDR1 MNHEY and CDR2 SMNVEV (reference sequence). V trimming: 4 bases; J trimming: 8 bases; junction bases outside the gene matches: 16. The chain's CDR3 is CASSSFPGTSLYHEQFF. Here the CDR3 DNA reads TGTGCCAGCAGTTCCTTTCCCGGGACTAGTCTATACCATGAGCAGTTCTTC.

This chain joins TRBV20-1 and TRBJ2-2; the match to TRBD2 covers 11 bases. The CDR3 is 15 amino acids. V lost 6 bases and J lost 1; bases outside the gene matches: 4. Germline V gene data show CDR1 as DFQATT and CDR2 as SNEGSKA (reference sequence). CDR3 bases: TGCAGTGCGGAACTAGCGGGGGTGAACACCGGGGAGCTGTTTTTT. It yields the protein CSAELAGVNTGELFF.

This sequence joins TRBV7-9 and TRBJ2-7; D is perhaps TRBD2 (6 bases). With 5 bases removed from V and 7 bases from J, the gap between germline ends came to 24 bases. This CDR3 is 16 amino acids long. Germline CDR1 and CDR2: SEHNR and FQNEAQ (reference sequence). CDR3 region: CASSPTKTSSYNEQYF. CDR3 sequence (DNA): TGTGCCAGCAGCCCCACCAAAACTAGCTCCTACAATGAGCAGTACTTC.

The chain has TRBV9 and TRBJ1-1; no reliable D call. CDR1 SGDLS and CDR2 YYNGEE come from the germline V gene. The CDR3 contains 12 residues. Trimming shortened V by 3 bases and J by 5 bases, and 8 bases separated the two germline ends. As DNA, the CDR3 is TGTGCCAGCAGCGACCCCGGGACTGAAGCTTTCTTT. Translation: CASSDPGTEAFF.

The V and J genes are TRBV7-9 and TRBJ2-1; D is perhaps TRBD2 (5 bases). The CDR3 loop spans 14 amino acids. The V gene's germline CDR1 is SEHNR and CDR2 FQNEAQ (reference sequence). Trimming shortened V by 8 bases and J by 7 bases, and 18 bases separated the two germline ends. The CDR3 sequence is CASFFSGSGNEQFF. The CDR3 region has the DNA TGTGCCAGCTTTTTCTCGGGTTCGGGGAATGAGCAGTTCTTC.

This clonotype has a handful of counts. V gene TRBV13 combines with J gene TRBJ2-6; tentatively, D is TRBD1 (6 bases). This CDR3 region has 15 residues. Germline values: CDR1 PRHDT, CDR2 FYEKMQ (reference sequence). The germline V and J ends were trimmed by 4 bases and 5 bases, with 12 bases remaining between them. The CDR3 DNA reads as TGTGCCAGCAGCTCCACGGACAGTCGGGCCAACGTCCTGACTTTC. Its translation is CASSSTDSRANVLTF.

This chain links TRBV20-1 with TRBJ2-7, with TRBD2 matching over 12 bases. The CDR3 extends over 16 amino acids. Germline V gene sequence: CDR1 DFQATT, CDR2 SNEGSKA (reference sequence). V lost 5 bases, J lost 4 bases, and 12 bases stayed unmatched. For the CDR3, the DNA is TGCAGTGCTGACCTACTAGCGGGGGGCAATAGTTACGAGCAGTACTTC. It encodes CSADLLAGGNSYEQYF.